This T cell receptor (beta chain) was observed in a study of high-grade serous ovarian cancer treatment subgroups. Points from the study as a whole: Different patients shared almost no repertoire; same-patient tumors shared roughly 0.1 to 0.8. Higher neoantigen levels went with greater TCR clonal relatedness.

The tumor samples were collected prior to definitive surgery or chemotherapy. Sequencing used immunoSEQ multiplex PCR; TCRdb keeps in-frame clones, though not all of them. The data hold about 2,700 clones, with about 69% observed a single time. This clone was seen a single time. The target antigen is unknown. This CDR3 has 15 amino acids. The ends were cut back, 6 bases at V and 6 bases at J, with 22 bases in the middle. Germline CDR1 SGHNT, CDR2 YYREEE (reference sequence). The origin of this receptor is a human donor with high-grade serous ovarian cancer. The chain carries TRBV5-4 and TRBJ2-7, with D maybe TRBD2 (6 bases). Input material: tumor tissue. The CDR3 DNA reads TGTGCCAGCACCCTAGCTTGGGGGACTTCTGCCGAGCAGTACTTC. Residues: CASTLAWGTSAEQYF.